Below are 21 T cell receptor gamma chains sequenced from a single sample in a study of intestinal T cells in coeliac disease. TRG repertoires were amplified with LymphoTrack primers from around 0.2 ug of biopsy DNA. TCRdb re-processed the multiplex PCR reads using CATT. Here the sample spans about 300 gamma-chain clones, roughly 49% being singletons. Roughly 10 formalin-fixed paraffin-embedded scrolls, each 5 µm thick, supplied each case's genomic DNA. Sequenced: a duodenal biopsy. These receptors were obtained from a human donor who served as a control with a normal duodenal biopsy, not a healthy volunteer.

This clone is a singleton in its sample. The J gene is TRGJP1, the V gene TRGV10. TRGV10 qualifies as an ORF whose function is uncertain. This CDR3 comprises 15 residues. V gave up 11 bases and J gave up 8 bases; unmatched junction bases: 18. Here the CDR3 reads CAATRGWSTGWFKIF. For the CDR3, the DNA is TGTGCTGCGACACGGGGTTGGTCGACAGGTTGGTTCAAGATATTT.

The chain recombines TRGV10 with TRGJ1 or TRGJ2. TRGV10 is classed as an ORF, of uncertain function. This CDR3 is 15 amino acids long. J gave up 0 bases and V 8 bases, and 11 bases lay outside the gene matches. The CDR3 spells CAAWDKTLNYYKKLF. The DNA for the CDR3 is TGTGCTGCGTGGGATAAGACCCTGAATTATTATAAGAAACTCTTT.

By frequency in the sample, this clone is hyperexpanded (1% or more). Other DNA sequences of this sample code for an identical CDR3. The V gene is TRGV10, the J gene TRGJ1 or TRGJ2. TRGV10 is sorted into the ORF group, with uncertain function. The CDR3 extends over 12 amino acids. V was clipped by 8 bases and J by 11 bases; unmatched bases: 13. The CDR3, as DNA: TGTGCTGCGTGGAGACGCGCGGTCGAGAAACTCTTT. Protein product: CAAWRRAVEKLF.

This clone came up a few times. The chain couples TRGV8 to TRGJ1 or TRGJ2. Per the germline V gene, CDR1 is VENAVY and CDR2 is YDSYNSRV. This CDR3 has 14 amino acids. With V trimmed by 4 bases and J by 0 bases, 6 bases remained unmatched. CDR3 sequence reads: CATWDPLNYYKKLF. In DNA form, the CDR3 reads TGTGCCACCTGGGACCCCCTGAATTATTATAAGAAACTCTTT.

Notes on this clone: The database protein in TCRdb disagrees with the DNA translation at residue 7; the sequence shown here was translated from the DNA. The chain couples TRGV9 to TRGJ1 or TRGJ2. The CDR3 covers 13 residues. Germline V gene data show CDR1 as GITISATS and CDR2 as ISYDGTV (reference sequence). V lost 5 bases and J lost 3; bases outside the gene matches: 7. The CDR3 coding sequence is TGTGCCTTGTGGGGGATCCTTTATTATAAGAAACTCTTT. It yields the protein CALWGILYYKKLF.

On this clone: TCRdb's listed protein matches a much larger clone and diverges from this DNA's translation at residue 7, likely through a read error; the protein shown comes from the DNA. The chain couples TRGV10 to TRGJP1. TRGV10 is filed as an ORF, its function uncertain. This CDR3 is built from 16 residues. V gave up 11 bases and J gave up 8 bases; unmatched junction bases: 21. In DNA form, the CDR3 reads TGTGCTGCGACACGGGGGGCTTGGTCGACAGGTTGGTTCAAGATATTT. Amino acid sequence: CAATRGAWSTGWFKIF.

V usage is TRGV8 and J usage is TRGJP1. Germline CDR1 reads VENAVY; CDR2 reads YDSYNSRV. CDR3 length: 19 amino acids. CDR3 nucleotide sequence: TGTGCACCTGGGATAGAATGGGCCGGGGGGCGACCCACTGGTTGGTTCAAGATATTT. Amino acids: CAPGIEWAGGRPTGWFKIF.

This chain joins TRGV10 and TRGJ1 or TRGJ2. The J gene, left out of TCRdb, was set here by checking the DNA against germline. TRGV10 counts as an open reading frame of uncertain function. The junction had 14 bases not matched to a gene; V was cut back by 8 bases and J by 12 bases. The length of the CDR3 is 12 residues. The CDR3 protein is CAAWDSIIMKLF. DNA of the CDR3: TGTGCTGCGTGGGATTCTATTATAATGAAACTCTTT.

Notes on this clone: For this DNA, TCRdb reports the protein of a much larger clone, which diverges at residue 10, most likely from a read error; the protein presented here is translated directly from the DNA. V usage is TRGV2 and J usage is TRGJ1 or TRGJ2. The germline gives CDR1 EGSNGY, CDR2 YDSYNSKV. CDR3 length: 13 residues. CDR3 residues: CATWDGNYYRKLF. The CDR3 DNA sequence: TGTGCCACCTGGGACGGAAATTATTATAGGAAACTCTTT.

The chain recombines TRGV10 with TRGJP1. TRGV10 qualifies as an ORF whose function is uncertain. Germline trimming cut 8 bases from V and 13 bases from J; bases unmatched to any gene: 20. The length of the CDR3 is 15 residues. CDR3 sequence (DNA): TGTGCTGCGTGGGATTATCCGGGAGGTTGGTTGTTCAAGATATTT. It specifies CAAWDYPGGWLFKIF.

This sequence joins TRGV10 and TRGJ1 or TRGJ2. TRGV10 is reported as an ORF; its role is uncertain. Germline trimming cut 8 bases from V and 4 bases from J; bases unmatched to any gene: 6. The CDR3 contains 12 residues. CDR3 region: CAAWGFYYKKLF. The CDR3 DNA is TGTGCTGCGTGGGGATTCTATTATAAGAAACTCTTT.

For this clone: For this DNA, TCRdb reports the protein of a much larger clone, which diverges at residue 3, most likely from a read error; the protein presented here is translated directly from the DNA. This sequence joins TRGV2 and TRGJ1 or TRGJ2. CDR1 is EGSNGY and CDR2 is YDSYNSKV in the germline V gene. The CDR3 covers 11 residues. In DNA, the CDR3 is TGTGCCGCCTGGGACGGGCAGGTGAAACTCTTT. Its protein is CAAWDGQVKLF.

As to this clone: For this DNA, TCRdb reports the protein of a much larger clone, which diverges at residue 7, most likely from a read error; the protein presented here is translated directly from the DNA. V is TRGV10 and J is TRGJP1. TRGV10 is an open reading frame whose function is uncertain. V shed 11 bases, J shed 8 bases, and the junction held 21 bases outside the gene matches. The CDR3 sequence is 16 residues long. For the CDR3, the DNA is TGTGCTGCGACACGGGGGTTTTGGTCGACAGGTTGGTTCAAGATATTT. This gives the protein CAATRGFWSTGWFKIF.

The V gene is TRGV10, the J gene TRGJP1. TRGV10 is sorted into the ORF group, with uncertain function. V was pared by 8 bases and J by 9 bases, with 16 bases of the junction left unmatched. The CDR3 runs to 15 residues. The CDR3 loop is CAAWDYPGGCWFKIF. DNA for the CDR3: TGTGCTGCGTGGGATTATCCGGGAGGTTGTTGGTTCAAGATATTT.

The rearrangement uses TRGV10 and TRGJP1. TRGV10 qualifies as an ORF whose function is uncertain. V lost 8 bases and J lost 3; bases outside the gene matches: 1. CDR3 length: 12 residues. Here the CDR3 reads CAAWPTGWFKIF. Written as DNA, the CDR3 is TGTGCTGCGTGGCCCACTGGTTGGTTCAAGATATTT.

For this clone: TCRdb's protein for this DNA is that of a much larger clone and differs from the translation at residue 5, likely a read error; the protein shown is the DNA translation. This chain joins TRGV2 and TRGJ1 or TRGJ2. This CDR3 has 11 residues. The germline gives CDR1 EGSNGY, CDR2 YDSYNSKV. The CDR3 sequence is CATWGGQVKLF. CDR3 nucleotides: TGTGCCACCTGGGGCGGGCAGGTGAAACTCTTT.

The J gene is TRGJ1 or TRGJ2, the V gene TRGV8. V gave up 10 bases and J gave up 0 bases; unmatched junction bases: 18. CDR1 is VENAVY and CDR2 is YDSYNSRV in the germline V gene. The CDR3 extends over 16 amino acids. The CDR3: CATGIRIPQNYYKKLF. In DNA form, the CDR3 reads TGTGCCACTGGGATAAGGATCCCCCAGAATTATTATAAGAAACTCTTT.

This clone was counted between two and nine times. The chain joins TRGV2 to TRGJ1 or TRGJ2. The V gene end was trimmed by 2 bases and the J gene end by 1 base; junction bases not matched to a gene: 5. The CDR3 has 14 amino acids. Germline V gene data show CDR1 as EGSNGY and CDR2 as YDSYNSKV. DNA of the CDR3: TGTGCCACCTGGGACGCCACTAATTATTATAAGAAACTCTTT. Protein: CATWDATNYYKKLF.

The chain is built from TRGV10 and TRGJ1 or TRGJ2. TRGV10 is an ORF, and what it does is uncertain. The V and J ends lost 8 bases and 12 bases, in that order; junction bases with no gene match: 8. This CDR3 comprises 10 residues. CDR3 sequence reads: CAAWVRAKLF. CDR3 DNA: TGTGCTGCGTGGGTCAGGGCGAAACTCTTT.

This clone was picked up a small number of times. The TCRdb protein comes from a much larger clone and disagrees with this DNA's translation at residue 8, likely due to a read error; the protein given here is derived from the DNA. The chain joins TRGV2 to TRGJ1 or TRGJ2. The V gene's germline CDR1 is EGSNGY and CDR2 YDSYNSKV. There are 11 residues in the CDR3. V was clipped by 0 bases and J by 12 bases; unmatched bases: 5. DNA of the CDR3: TGTGCCACCTGGGACGGGCAGGCGAAACTCTTT. Protein: CATWDGQAKLF.

This clone is judged hyperexpanded (1% or more). The same CDR3 is also encoded by other DNA sequences in this sample. The chain links TRGV8 to TRGJP1. J was trimmed by 3 bases and V by 1 base; bases with no gene match: 17. In germline, CDR1 is VENAVY, CDR2 YDSYNSRV. This CDR3 contains 19 residues. CDR3 sequence: CATWDRMGRGRPTGWFKIF. In nucleotides, the CDR3 is TGTGCCACCTGGGATAGAATGGGCCGGGGGCGACCCACTGGTTGGTTCAAGATATTT.